The 29 T cell receptor beta chains in this list originate from one sample, sequenced in a study of T cells in women clearing cervical HPV infection. Assay: immunoSEQ multiplex PCR; the TCRdb copy retains only in-frame clones and omits some. The table for this sample gives about 23,000 clones. The specimen was blood buffy coat. These receptors all come from a woman between 18 and 70 years old with a cervical HPV16 infection that either progressed to CIN3+ or cleared (not recorded which).

Comment on this clone: The observed sequence ends 3 residues before the CDR3 terminus, with the missing tail filled in from the germline J gene. The chain links TRBV20-1 to TRBJ2-5; D possibly corresponds to TRBD2 (7 bases). The length of the CDR3 is 14 residues. The V end was cut by 2 bases, the J end by 5 bases, with 15 bases between. Per germline, CDR1 DFQATT and CDR2 SNEGSKA (reference sequence). The sequenced CDR3 bases are TGCAGTGCTAGAAGGGGGGGGACTACGGAGACC. This translates into CSARRGGTTET. From start to end, the CDR3 is CSARRGGTTETQYF.

In the case of this clone: The read falls 3 residues short of the CDR3 end, and the missing part is taken from the germline J gene. The chain carries TRBV29-1 and TRBJ2-7; perhaps TRBD2 as D (5 bases). Germline values: CDR1 SQVTM, CDR2 ANQGSEA. The V gene lost 7 bases and the J gene lost 0 bases, with 22 bases spanning the gap. The length of the CDR3 is 16 residues. CDR3 bases read: TGCAGCGCCCGGGGTTCCGGAGCGGATAGCTCCTACGAG. Its protein product is CSARGSGADSSYE. The CDR3 in its entirety is CSARGSGADSSYEQYF.

Comments on this clone: The observed sequence ends 3 residues before the CDR3 terminus, with the missing tail filled in from the germline J gene. The genes are TRBV29-1 and TRBJ2-5, with a possible D match to TRBD2 (7 bases). Trimming removed 8 bases at V and 2 bases at J, with 15 bases between. This CDR3 has 13 amino acids. Germline values: CDR1 SQVTM, CDR2 ANQGSEA. Incomplete CDR3 DNA: TGCAGCTTCCGCGGGGGCCCGCAAGAGACC. Translated, it gives CSFRGGPQET. The CDR3 in its entirety is CSFRGGPQETQYF.

As to this clone: Read sequence stops 3 residues before the CDR3 end, and the germline J gene provides the missing end. The V gene is TRBV5-6, the J gene TRBJ1-2; possibly TRBD1 for D (5 bases). The CDR3 has 11 residues. V was trimmed by 4 bases and J by 6 bases, leaving 7 bases between them. The germline V gene encodes CDR1 SGHDT and CDR2 YYEEEE. The part of the CDR3 DNA that was read is TGTGCCAGCAGCGTCAGGGATGGC. Its translation: CASSVRDG. The CDR3, in full, reads CASSVRDGYTF. Variable domain in full (rest from reference TRBV5-6 and TRBJ1-2): DAGVTQSPTHLIKTRGQQVTLRCSPKSGHDTVSWYQQALGQGPQFIFQYYEEEERQRGNFPDRFSGHQFPNYSSELNVNALLLGDSALYLCASSVRDGYTFGSGTRLTVV.

CDR3 DNA, as far as it was read: TGTGCCAGTAGTATCGAGCGGAACACAGATACG. Amino acid sequence: CASSIERNTDT. From start to end, the CDR3 is CASSIERNTDTQYF. V gene TRBV19 combines with J gene TRBJ2-3; weak D call: TRBD2 (5 bases). Read coverage stops 3 residues before the CDR3 terminus; the germline J gene supplies the remainder. Germline V gene data show CDR1 as LNHDA and CDR2 as SQIVND (reference sequence). The ends were cut back, 3 bases at V and 2 bases at J, with 9 bases in the middle. The CDR3 sequence is 14 residues long. Complete variable domain (other parts from reference TRBV19 and TRBJ2-3): DGGITQSPKYLFRKEGQNVTLSCEQNLNHDAMYWYRQDPGQGLRLIYYSQIVNDFQKGDIAEGYSVSREKKESFPLTVTSAQKNPTAFYLCASSIERNTDTQYFGPGTRLTVL.

Comments on this clone: The read halts 3 residues ahead of the CDR3 end, with the missing end drawn from the germline J gene. The chain has TRBV5-5 and TRBJ2-2; the match to TRBD1 covers 7 bases. The CDR3 consists of 14 residues. Germline V gene sequence: CDR1 SGHKS, CDR2 YYEKEE (reference sequence). CDR3 in amino acids: CASSSGQINEKLFF. Incomplete CDR3 DNA: TGTGCCAGCAGCTCGGGACAGATTAATGAAAAG.

Regarding this clone: With the read ending 3 residues before the CDR3 end, the germline J gene is used to fill in that end. The V and J genes are TRBV6-2 or TRBV6-3 and TRBJ2-7, with 7 bases that match TRBD2. Germline lookup yields CDR1 MNHEY and CDR2 SVGEGT. The length of the CDR3 is 14 residues. J lost 4 bases, V lost 6 bases, and 9 bases had no gene match. The CDR3 sequence: CASSKAGESYEQYF. The DNA read from the CDR3 is TGTGCCAGCAGCAAGGCGGGGGAATCTTACGAG.

For this clone: Read coverage stops 3 residues before the CDR3 terminus; the germline J gene supplies the remainder. The chain uses TRBV5-4 and TRBJ1-3, with D perhaps TRBD1 (5 bases). There are 15 residues in the CDR3. Germline V gene sequence: CDR1 SGHNT, CDR2 YYREEE (reference sequence). V dropped 0 bases and J dropped 0 bases, with 7 bases sitting between them. Partial CDR3 DNA: TGTGCCAGCAGCTTGGGACAGAACTCTGGAAACACC. It codes for CASSLGQNSGNT. The entire CDR3 reads CASSLGQNSGNTIYF.

In the case of this clone: The missing CDR3 end, 3 residues past where the read stops, is filled in from the germline J gene. This sequence joins TRBV20-1 and TRBJ2-5, with D possibly matching TRBD2 (6 bases). CDR1 is DFQATT, CDR2 SNEGSKA, per germline (reference sequence). The ends were cut back, 3 bases at V and 2 bases at J, with 16 bases in the middle. The CDR3 is made up of 15 amino acids. CDR3 protein: CSASPPGTSQETQYF. Incomplete CDR3 DNA: TGCAGTGCTAGTCCCCCCGGGACTTCACAAGAGACC.

Notes on this clone: The read terminates 3 residues before the CDR3 end, so the remaining end is supplied by the germline J gene. The chain recombines TRBV18 with TRBJ2-4, with TRBD2 identical over 8 bases. There are 15 residues in the CDR3. Germline assignment: CDR1 KGHSH and CDR2 LQKENI. The sequenced part of the CDR3 DNA is TGTGCCAGCTCACCAACCGTTACTTACAGCGGGGGT. Protein sequence: CASSPTVTYSGG. The whole CDR3 region reads CASSPTVTYSGGQYF.

In regard to this clone: The read comes to an end 3 residues before the CDR3 does, leaving the germline J gene to fill in the end. V usage is TRBV20-1 and J usage is TRBJ2-2, with 9 bases identical to TRBD1. The CDR3 is made up of 15 amino acids. Germline CDR1 reads DFQATT; CDR2 reads SNEGSKA (reference sequence). The CDR3 loop reads CSAPHAGQGFSPLFF. Incomplete CDR3 DNA: TGCAGTGCTCCCCACGCGGGACAGGGATTTTCACCG.

Comment on this clone: The CDR3 end falls 3 residues outside the read, so it is completed with the germline J gene. V is TRBV7-9 and J is TRBJ1-2; no clear D. The germline gives CDR1 SEHNR, CDR2 FQNEAQ (reference sequence). The CDR3 contains 14 residues. CDR3 DNA, as far as it was read: TGTGCCAGCAGCTTAGCCCTAGATTCGGATACC. Translated: CASSLALDSDT. Given in full, the CDR3 is CASSLALDSDTYTF.

Comment on this clone: The CDR3 end is not reached by the read, which stops 3 residues before it; the germline J gene fills it in. V usage is TRBV10-3 and J usage is TRBJ1-2; 9 nucleotides align to TRBD1. The CDR3 totals 12 residues. Germline V lookup: CDR1 ENHRY, CDR2 SYGVKD. CDR3 DNA (partial): TGTGCCATCCGGGACAGGGAGGAAGGC. Translating gives CAIRDREEG. The full CDR3 sequence reads CAIRDREEGYTF.

Concerning this clone itself: The read terminates 3 residues ahead of where the CDR3 ends, so the germline J gene completes it. The chain is built from TRBV29-1 and TRBJ2-3; 8 nucleotides agree with TRBD2. With 1 base clipped from V and 0 bases from J, the junction kept 3 bases outside the gene matches. Germline CDR1 SQVTM, CDR2 ANQGSEA. The CDR3 sequence is 15 residues long. CDR3 sequence reads: CSVEGTSPSTDTQYF. Partial CDR3 DNA: TGCAGCGTTGAAGGGACTAGCCCGAGCACAGATACG.

Note on this clone: The read finishes 3 residues shy of the CDR3 end, and the germline J gene is used to complete it. V and J are TRBV20-1 and TRBJ2-1; 10 bases fit TRBD2. CDR3 length: 17 amino acids. After removal of 3 bases from V and 0 bases from J, the junction contained 8 bases not matched to a gene. The germline CDR1 and CDR2 sequences are DFQATT and SNEGSKA (reference sequence). CDR3 sequence: CSASRGSGRASYNEQFF. The sequenced part of the CDR3 DNA is TGCAGTGCTAGTCGGGGGAGCGGGAGGGCCTCCTACAATGAG.

Note on this clone: From the germline J gene comes the end of the CDR3, since the read stops 3 residues before it. The V gene is TRBV4-1, the J gene TRBJ2-3, with 7 bases that match TRBD2. This CDR3 has 15 amino acids. Trimming took 1 base from V and 3 from J; bases not matched to a gene: 4. Germline V gene sequence: CDR1 MGHRA, CDR2 YSYEKL. The CDR3 reads CASSQGTSETDTQYF. The CDR3 bases that were read are TGCGCCAGCAGCCAAGGGACTAGTGAGACAGATACG.

Worth noting for this clone: Sequencing ends 3 residues short of the CDR3 end; the germline J gene provides the rest. The chain uses TRBV5-1 and TRBJ2-7, with 7 nucleotides matching TRBD1. The V segment lost 0 bases and the J segment 2 bases; nucleotides outside the gene matches: 2. The germline V gene has CDR1 SGHRS and CDR2 YFSETQ. The CDR3 extends over 14 amino acids. The CDR3 sequence: CASSLGDSPYEQYF. The CDR3 bases that were read are TGCGCCAGCAGCTTGGGGGACAGTCCCTACGAG.

On this clone: The CDR3 end is not reached by the read, which stops 3 residues before it; the germline J gene fills it in. This rearrangement joins TRBV7-3 to TRBJ1-2; TRBD1 is a possible D gene (5 bases). This CDR3 is built from 16 residues. In germline, CDR1 is SGHTA, CDR2 FQGTGA. This CDR3 is CASSLLAGGSTDTYTF. Partial CDR3 DNA: TGTGCCAGCAGCTTACTAGCGGGGGGAAGCACAGATACC.

About this clone: The missing CDR3 end, 3 residues past where the read stops, is filled in from the germline J gene. The chain joins TRBV7-2 to TRBJ1-5; a weak D match, TRBD1 (5 bases). Germline loops: CDR1 SGHTA, CDR2 FQGNSA. V lost 2 bases to trimming and J lost 4 bases, with 9 bases between them. This CDR3 is 14 amino acids long. The CDR3 sequence: CASSLSPGNQPQHF. The sequenced CDR3 bases are TGTGCCAGCAGCTTATCTCCAGGGAATCAGCCC.

Comments on this clone: The read stops 3 residues short of the end of the CDR3; the missing end is completed from the germline J gene. The chain employs TRBV23-1 and TRBJ1-6; 9 positions agree with TRBD1. TRBV23-1 counts as an open reading frame of uncertain function. With V trimmed by 1 base and J by 10 bases, 5 bases remained unmatched. CDR3 length: 15 amino acids. Incomplete CDR3 DNA: TGCGCCAGCAGTCAATGGGGACAGGGTCAATCACCC. This codes for CASSQWGQGQSP. In full, the CDR3 reads CASSQWGQGQSPLHF.

Turning to this clone: Read coverage stops 3 residues before the CDR3 terminus; the germline J gene supplies the remainder. This CDR3 is also generated by other DNA sequences in the sample. V usage is TRBV30 and J usage is TRBJ1-3; unclear D gene. The CDR3 length is 15 residues. Per germline, CDR1 GTSNPN and CDR2 SVGIG (reference sequence). V lost 2 bases, J lost 0 bases, and 11 bases lay in between. CDR3: CAWSRLGPSGNTIYF. The sequenced CDR3 bases are TGTGCCTGGAGTCGGTTGGGCCCCTCTGGAAACACC.

Notes on this clone: The CDR3 end falls 3 residues outside the read, so it is completed with the germline J gene. The V gene is TRBV4-1, the J gene TRBJ1-5; 8 bases are shared with TRBD1. V gave up 5 bases and J gave up 2 bases; unmatched junction bases: 11. The CDR3 consists of 17 residues. Germline-derived CDR1 and CDR2 are MGHRA and YSYEKL. CDR3 protein: CASSSPSGTGRNQPQHF. CDR3 bases read: TGCGCCAGCAGCTCCCCATCCGGGACAGGTCGCAATCAGCCC.

A remark on this clone: The read gets to within 3 residues of the CDR3 end, and the germline J gene fills in the rest. The chain recombines TRBV18 with TRBJ1-4, with 7 bases aligning to TRBD1. CDR3 length equals 18 residues. Germline V lookup: CDR1 KGHSH, CDR2 LQKENI. The CDR3 bases that were read are TGTGCCAGCTCTCACAGCGGACAGGTTTTTTCCGGGGCCAACGTA. It translates to CASSHSGQVFSGANV. The entire CDR3 protein reads CASSHSGQVFSGANVLFF. Full variable domain (rest looked up from reference TRBV18 and TRBJ1-4): NAGVMQNPRHLVRRRGQEARLRCSPMKGHSHVYWYRQLPEEGLKFMVYLQKENIIDESGMPKERFSAEFPKEGPSILRIQQVVRGDSAAYFCASSHSGQVFSGANVLFFGSGTQLSVL.

Of note for this clone: The observed sequence ends 3 residues before the CDR3 terminus, with the missing tail filled in from the germline J gene. This sequence joins TRBV5-1 and TRBJ2-5, with unresolved D. Germline CDR1 is SGHRS and CDR2 is YFSETQ. CDR3 length: 13 amino acids. V shed 4 bases and J shed 5 bases, with 12 bases lying between them. The sequenced CDR3 bases are TGCGCCAGCAGCGAGACCCCCAGGGAGACC. Translation gives CASSETPRET. The full CDR3 protein is CASSETPRETQYF.

Remarks on this clone: Read sequence stops 3 residues before the CDR3 end, and the germline J gene provides the missing end. This chain joins TRBV6-1 and TRBJ1-2, with a tentative D call TRBD1 (5 bases). CDR1 MNHNS and CDR2 SASEGT come from the germline V gene. CDR3 size: 14 residues. The CDR3 here is CASSGTSGGETYTF. CDR3 DNA, as far as it was read: TGTGCCAGCAGTGGGACTAGCGGGGGAGAGACC.

As to this clone: Sequencing ends 3 residues short of the CDR3 end; the germline J gene provides the rest. The chain combines TRBV5-5 with TRBJ2-4; perhaps D is TRBD1 or TRBD2 (5 bases each). This CDR3 contains 15 residues. Germline V gives CDR1 SGHKS, CDR2 YYEKEE (reference sequence). The sequenced part of the CDR3 DNA is TGTGCCAGCAGCACGGAGGCAGGGCATGGCTATGGT. Its translation: CASSTEAGHGYG. In full, the CDR3 is CASSTEAGHGYGQYF.

With respect to this clone: One junction end disagrees with the germline gene, perhaps due to a read error. The observed sequence ends 3 residues before the CDR3 terminus, with the missing tail filled in from the germline J gene. The V and J genes are TRBV5-6 and TRBJ2-3; 7 bases are a match to TRBD2. The CDR3 has 15 amino acids. Germline values: CDR1 SGHDT, CDR2 YYEEEE. This CDR3 is CASSSVAGVSETQYF. The sequenced CDR3 bases are TGTGCCAGCAGCAGCGTGGCGGGAGTTTCAGAGACG.

Comment on this clone: Read data end 3 residues before the CDR3 end; the end is taken from the germline J gene. J is TRBJ2-4 and V is TRBV19, with 10 bases that match TRBD1. The CDR3 contains 16 residues. Germline CDR1 and CDR2: LNHDA and SQIVND (reference sequence). The CDR3 region is CASSPRQGAHIDGQYF. The DNA read from the CDR3 is TGTGCCAGTAGTCCAAGACAGGGGGCGCATATTGATGGT.

This clone is medium-sized by frequency. The observed sequence ends 3 residues before the CDR3 terminus, with the missing tail filled in from the germline J gene. The J gene is TRBJ2-2, the V gene TRBV7-3, with 8 positions matching TRBD1. J gave up 5 bases and V 1 base, and 12 bases lay outside the gene matches. Germline CDR1 SGHTA, CDR2 FQGTGA. The CDR3 has 18 residues. The part of the CDR3 DNA that was read is TGTGCCAGCAGCTTAAACTTACACCACACAGGGGGAACCGGGGAG. Its translation: CASSLNLHHTGGTGE. The whole CDR3 protein is CASSLNLHHTGGTGELFF.